The 15 T cell receptor beta chains listed next were all sequenced from one sample in a study of T cell repertoires in cytomegalovirus infection. TCRdb re-analysed the reads in MiXCR, keeping a single row per CDR3 protein. The sample lists around 530,000 distinct CDR3 sequences, 16% seen once, with 20% to 30% in the top ten. The sample was CD8+ T cells from PBMCs. These receptors all stem from a human donor in good health (CMV status not recorded). Some clones in this sample may be carry-over from other donors' samples.

Notes on this clonotype: Given a much more abundant clone one base away, this may be a read error. CDR3 bases: TGTGCCAGCAGCTCGACAGGGTTCACTGAAGCTTTCTTT. Its protein is CASSSTGFTEAFF. The chain links TRBV5-6 to TRBJ1-1; 7 bases are a match to TRBD1. V shed 3 bases and J 4 bases; nucleotides not matched to a gene: 3. The germline V gene has CDR1 SGHDT and CDR2 YYEEEE. This CDR3 spans 13 amino acids.

The chain is built from TRBV28 and TRBJ1-2; 9 bases map to TRBD1. The CDR3 is made up of 14 amino acids. Trimming removed 3 bases from V and 8 bases from J; junction bases left unmatched: 7. The germline V gene encodes CDR1 MDHEN and CDR2 SYDVKM. This chain's CDR3 is CASSFSGTGKGYTF. In DNA form, the CDR3 reads TGTGCCAGCAGTTTTAGCGGGACAGGGAAGGGCTACACCTTC.

This clonotype has a count of ten or more. V and J are TRBV6-1 and TRBJ1-1; TRBD1 is a possible D gene (6 bases). In germline, CDR1 is MNHNS, CDR2 SASEGT. V dropped 6 bases and J dropped 4 bases, with 12 bases sitting between them. The CDR3 runs to 13 residues. The CDR3 sequence: CASSQEGGTEAFF. CDR3 nucleotides: TGTGCCAGCAGCCAGGAAGGGGGCACTGAAGCTTTCTTT.

This clonotype was counted a single time. The V gene is TRBV20-1, the J gene TRBJ2-1; 9 bases match TRBD2. V shed 6 bases and J 4 bases; nucleotides not matched to a gene: 10. The CDR3 has 15 amino acids. CDR1 is DFQATT, CDR2 SNEGSKA, per germline (reference sequence). This chain's CDR3 is CSAESASGTYNEQFF. The CDR3 DNA reads TGCAGTGCAGAGAGCGCTAGCGGGACGTACAATGAGCAGTTCTTC.

The CDR3 protein is CASTPRGSGGYEQYF. The CDR3 DNA reads as TGTGCCAGCACCCCAAGGGGGTCGGGTGGTTACGAGCAGTACTTC. This chain connects TRBV6-2 or TRBV6-3 to TRBJ2-7; weak D call: TRBD1 (6 bases). CDR1 MNHEY and CDR2 SVGEGT come from the germline V gene. V lost 7 bases and J lost 4, with 20 bases in between. This CDR3 region has 15 residues.

This clonotype turned up a few times. The V and J genes are TRBV27 and TRBJ1-1; possible D gene TRBD1, 6 bases. This CDR3 has 12 residues. CDR1 MNHEY and CDR2 SMNVEV come from the germline V gene (reference sequence). Between the trimmed V and J ends, which lost 4 bases and 11 bases, there was a span of 14 bases. The CDR3 is CASSSLQGVAFF. DNA of the CDR3: TGTGCCAGCAGTTCGTTACAGGGAGTCGCTTTCTTT.

This clonotype was found many times. J is TRBJ2-5 and V is TRBV20-1; 7 positions match TRBD2. The CDR3 sequence is 16 residues long. After removal of 0 bases from V and 2 bases from J, the junction contained 9 bases not matched to a gene. Germline V lookup: CDR1 DFQATT, CDR2 SNEGSKA (reference sequence). The CDR3 reads CSARDDVLADQETQYF. In DNA, the CDR3 is TGCAGTGCTAGAGATGATGTCCTAGCGGATCAAGAGACCCAGTACTTC.

Concerning this clonotype: As the CDR3 is not closed by the conserved phenylalanine or tryptophan, this likely results from a read error. CDR3 amino acids: CASGSGRRQEAQYL. The CDR3, as DNA: TGCGCCAGCGGGAGCGGGAGGCGACAAGAGGCCCAGTACTTA. This sequence joins TRBV10-2 and TRBJ2-5; 9 bases align to TRBD2. CDR1 is WSHSY and CDR2 is SAAADI in the germline V gene. The CDR3 loop spans 14 amino acids.

This clonotype was recorded a few times. The chain carries TRBV6-6 and TRBJ2-2; the D gene could be TRBD1 or TRBD2 (6 bases each). Germline CDR1 reads MNHNY; CDR2 reads SVGAGI (reference sequence). Trimming left V 2 bases short and J 1 base short, with 14 bases between. The CDR3 totals 17 residues. CDR3 loop: CASSYPKGGGNTGELFF. The CDR3 coding sequence is TGTGCCAGCAGTTACCCCAAAGGGGGAGGGAACACCGGGGAGCTGTTTTTT.

This clonotype appeared many times. V and J are TRBV7-3 and TRBJ2-1, with D unresolved. Trimming stripped 2 bases from V and 0 bases from J, with 8 bases between. The CDR3 is made up of 15 amino acids. Germline V CDR1 and CDR2: SGHTA, FQGTGA. The CDR3 region is CASSLPGVSYNEQFF. The CDR3 DNA reads TGTGCCAGCAGCTTACCCGGCGTCTCCTACAATGAGCAGTTCTTC.

This clonotype was found many times. The V call is TRBV12-3 or TRBV12-4, the J call TRBJ1-1; D call uncertain. The CDR3 totals 13 residues. V lost 3 bases, J lost 5 bases, and 10 bases lay in between. The CDR3 region has the DNA TGTGCCAGCAGTTTCGGGGTTGGGACTGAAGCTTTCTTT. Translated, it gives CASSFGVGTEAFF.

The J gene is TRBJ1-6, the V gene TRBV13; D uncertain. The length of the CDR3 is 12 residues. Trimming stripped 5 bases from V and 14 bases from J, with 13 bases between. From germline, CDR1 is PRHDT and CDR2 FYEKMQ (reference sequence). As DNA, the CDR3 is TGTGCCAGCAGCCAACCTCCGGAGTCCCTCCACTTT. Its translation is CASSQPPESLHF.

On this clonotype: The CDR3 carries no conserved terminal phenylalanine or tryptophan, so it likely arises from a read error. The CDR3 reads CATSSRTGSYEQYL. In nucleotides, the CDR3 is TGTGCCACCAGCAGTCGGACAGGCTCCTACGAGCAGTACTTA. The rearrangement joins TRBV15 to TRBJ2-7, with TRBD1 matching over 7 bases. The length of the CDR3 is 14 residues. V lost 3 bases to trimming and J lost 0 bases; unmatched junction nucleotides: 2. Germline CDR1 reads LNHNV; CDR2 reads YYDKDF (reference sequence).

The chain employs TRBV6-5 and TRBJ2-5; 10 nucleotides line up with TRBD1. This CDR3 spans 13 amino acids. The V segment lost 6 bases and the J segment 9 bases; nucleotides outside the gene matches: 7. Germline V gene data show CDR1 as MNHEY and CDR2 as SVGAGI. CDR3 coding DNA: TGTGCCAGCAGCGGGACAGGGGTTGCGGCCCAGTACTTC. Translation: CASSGTGVAAQYF.

This clonotype showed up just a few times. This chain links TRBV6-1 with TRBJ2-2; 9 nucleotides match TRBD1. CDR1 and CDR2 from the germline V gene are MNHNS and SASEGT. The CDR3 runs 14 residues. J was trimmed by 6 bases and V by 6 bases; bases with no gene match: 5. CDR3 bases: TGTGCCAGCAGACAGGGGGCGCCCCCCGGGGAGCTGTTTTTT. Protein product: CASRQGAPPGELFF.